This T cell receptor beta chain was documented in a study of control samples from healthy donors and cancer patients. Libraries were prepared by immunoSEQ multiplex PCR; TCRdb keeps only in-frame clonotypes and omits some of them. The repertoire includes about 69,000 clones, roughly 82% of them detected once, and 2.9% sits in the top ten. The germline CDR1 and CDR2 sequences are MNHEY and SVGAGI. Trimming cost V 11 bases and J 3 bases, with 21 bases left between them. The CDR3 length is 15 residues. The receptor was derived from a woman aged 45 to 65 with lung cancer. Specimen: PBMCs. J is TRBJ2-3 and V is TRBV6-5; D possibly corresponds to TRBD2 (5 bases). The CDR3 is CASKAGRVHTDTQYF. The CDR3 DNA is TGTGCCTCGAAAGCCGGGCGGGTCCATACAGATACGCAGTATTTT.